The rows below give T cell receptor beta chains drawn from one sample of a study of PD-1 blockade in classical Hodgkin lymphoma. The protocol was immunoSEQ multiplex PCR, while the TCRdb copy is restricted to in-frame clones and leaves out a portion. Among 30,000 to 35,000 clones listed, around 80% were seen once. Sequencing used CD4+ T cells from blood, obtained before the fourth cycle of nivolumab. Source of these receptors: a human donor with classical Hodgkin lymphoma. Each CDR3 is given with its conserved first and last residue. Fields, in order: CDR3 DNA, CDR3 protein, CDR3 length, D gene, J gene, V gene, clone size. A D gene is named only where the DNA matches it firmly. Some rows mark clone size as missing; the rest say once, few, many or name a class of expanded clone.

cdr3_nt: TGCGCCAGCAGCCACCATGGCGGGGAGGTAAATGGCTACACCTTC; cdr3_aa: CASSHHGGEVNGYTF; cdr3_length: 15; d_call: .; j_call: TRBJ1-2; v_call: TRBV4-1; clone_size: .
cdr3_nt: TGTGCCAGCAGCTGGCTCCCGGGGCCTGACAATGAGCAGTTCTTC; cdr3_aa: CASSWLPGPDNEQFF; cdr3_length: 15; d_call: .; j_call: TRBJ2-1; v_call: TRBV5-7; clone_size: .
cdr3_nt: TGTGCCAGCAGGCCCGACATTTATTCCTACAATGAGCAGTTCTTC; cdr3_aa: CASRPDIYSYNEQFF; cdr3_length: 15; d_call: .; j_call: TRBJ2-1; v_call: TRBV28; clone_size: .
cdr3_nt: TGTGCCAGCAGTGAAGCGTTGGCGGGGGGTCCCGTCGAGCAGTACTTC; cdr3_aa: CASSEALAGGPVEQYF; cdr3_length: 16; d_call: TRBD2; j_call: TRBJ2-7; v_call: TRBV2; clone_size: .
cdr3_nt: TGCGCCAGCAGTCAAAACCGGGACAACTATGGCTACACCTTC; cdr3_aa: CASSQNRDNYGYTF; cdr3_length: 14; d_call: .; j_call: TRBJ1-2; v_call: TRBV4-3; clone_size: .
cdr3_nt: TGTGCCAGCAGTCACCGACAGGCGGGAAACACCATATATTTT; cdr3_aa: CASSHRQAGNTIYF; cdr3_length: 14; d_call: .; j_call: TRBJ1-3; v_call: TRBV6-1; clone_size: .
cdr3_nt: TGTGCTAAAGCCACGGGACCCAACTATGGCTACACCTTC; cdr3_aa: CAKATGPNYGYTF; cdr3_length: 13; d_call: .; j_call: TRBJ1-2; v_call: TRBV6-4; clone_size: .
cdr3_nt: TGCGCCAGCAGCCCCACTTTTCTTAAGCCTTGGGTCGGGGAGCTGTTTTTT; cdr3_aa: CASSPTFLKPWVGELFF; cdr3_length: 17; d_call: .; j_call: TRBJ2-2; v_call: TRBV5-1; clone_size: .
cdr3_nt: TGTGCCAGCAGCTACACAGGGGGAAAGAACACTGAAGCTTTCTTT; cdr3_aa: CASSYTGGKNTEAFF; cdr3_length: 15; d_call: TRBD1; j_call: TRBJ1-1; v_call: TRBV5-6; clone_size: .
cdr3_nt: TGTGCCAGCAGTCTCGTGGGACAGGGGGCGACCACCGGGGAGCTGTTTTTT; cdr3_aa: CASSLVGQGATTGELFF; cdr3_length: 17; d_call: TRBD1; j_call: TRBJ2-2; v_call: TRBV27; clone_size: .
cdr3_nt: TGCAGCGTCACGACAGTGAACACTGAAGCTTTCTTT; cdr3_aa: CSVTTVNTEAFF; cdr3_length: 12; d_call: .; j_call: TRBJ1-1; v_call: TRBV29-1; clone_size: .
cdr3_nt: TGCGCCAGCAGCTTGAGTAGAGCGGCGGAAAAACTGTTTTTT; cdr3_aa: CASSLSRAAEKLFF; cdr3_length: 14; d_call: .; j_call: TRBJ1-4; v_call: TRBV5-1; clone_size: .
cdr3_nt: TGTGCCAGCTCCTCGCCCTCTAGCGGACAAGAGACCCAGTACTTC; cdr3_aa: CASSSPSSGQETQYF; cdr3_length: 15; d_call: TRBD2; j_call: TRBJ2-5; v_call: TRBV18; clone_size: .
cdr3_nt: TGTGCCAGCAGCCCCAGGGCCCCCTACGAGCAGTACTTC; cdr3_aa: CASSPRAPYEQYF; cdr3_length: 13; d_call: .; j_call: TRBJ2-7; v_call: TRBV27; clone_size: .
cdr3_nt: TGTGCCAGCAGTTTGGGAAGTGGGAGTGAGAACACCATATATTTT; cdr3_aa: CASSLGSGSENTIYF; cdr3_length: 15; d_call: .; j_call: TRBJ1-3; v_call: TRBV27; clone_size: .
cdr3_nt: TGTGCCAGCACCCTCGGGGACAGATCTAACTATGGCTACACCTTC; cdr3_aa: CASTLGDRSNYGYTF; cdr3_length: 15; d_call: TRBD1; j_call: TRBJ1-2; v_call: TRBV6-5; clone_size: .
cdr3_nt: TGTGCCAGTAGTTTGACGCACAGGGGGAATTTGAAACTGTTTTTT; cdr3_aa: CASSLTHRGNLKLFF; cdr3_length: 15; d_call: TRBD1; j_call: TRBJ1-4; v_call: TRBV19; clone_size: .
cdr3_nt: TGTGCCAGCAGCTTATTTGGAGAGGGGATAGAGACCCAGTACTTC; cdr3_aa: CASSLFGEGIETQYF; cdr3_length: 15; d_call: .; j_call: TRBJ2-5; v_call: TRBV7-2; clone_size: once
cdr3_nt: TGTGCCTGGAGTCAGCAGGGGACTGAAGCTTTCTTT; cdr3_aa: CAWSQQGTEAFF; cdr3_length: 12; d_call: .; j_call: TRBJ1-1; v_call: TRBV30; clone_size: .
cdr3_nt: TGCGCCAGCAGCCAAGATAGGCAGTACTCCTACGAGCAGTACTTC; cdr3_aa: CASSQDRQYSYEQYF; cdr3_length: 15; d_call: .; j_call: TRBJ2-7; v_call: TRBV4-3; clone_size: .
cdr3_nt: TGTGCTAGTGGCCTTGGGAAGGGGGTGACCGGGGAGCTGTTTTTT; cdr3_aa: CASGLGKGVTGELFF; cdr3_length: 15; d_call: .; j_call: TRBJ2-2; v_call: TRBV12-5; clone_size: .
cdr3_nt: TGCAGCGTCGCGGGACAGTTGAACACTGAAGCTTTCTTT; cdr3_aa: CSVAGQLNTEAFF; cdr3_length: 13; d_call: TRBD1; j_call: TRBJ1-1; v_call: TRBV29-1; clone_size: .
cdr3_nt: TGTGCCAGCAGCTTGGACAGGGGCCAGCCCCAGCATTTT; cdr3_aa: CASSLDRGQPQHF; cdr3_length: 13; d_call: TRBD1; j_call: TRBJ1-5; v_call: TRBV5-6; clone_size: .
cdr3_nt: TGTGCCAGCAGCGCCAGGGTCCTTAATTCACCCCTCCACTTT; cdr3_aa: CASSARVLNSPLHF; cdr3_length: 14; d_call: .; j_call: TRBJ1-6; v_call: TRBV6-6; clone_size: few
cdr3_nt: TGTGCCTTCTGGAGGGGACAGGGGGCTCCAAGCTCCTACAATGAGCAGTTCTTC; cdr3_aa: CAFWRGQGAPSSYNEQFF; cdr3_length: 18; d_call: TRBD1; j_call: TRBJ2-1; v_call: TRBV30; clone_size: .
cdr3_nt: TGTGCCAGCAGTTTAGGGGTGGGCACCGGGGAGCTGTTTTTT; cdr3_aa: CASSLGVGTGELFF; cdr3_length: 14; d_call: .; j_call: TRBJ2-2; v_call: TRBV27; clone_size: .
cdr3_nt: TGTGCCAGCAGCCCATCGCGACAGGGCAGCTATGGCTACACCTTC; cdr3_aa: CASSPSRQGSYGYTF; cdr3_length: 15; d_call: TRBD1; j_call: TRBJ1-2; v_call: TRBV7-9; clone_size: .
cdr3_nt: TGTGCCAGCAGCCAAGTGGGGGCGGGGCCCAGTGAAAAACTGTTTTTT; cdr3_aa: CASSQVGAGPSEKLFF; cdr3_length: 16; d_call: .; j_call: TRBJ1-4; v_call: TRBV4-2; clone_size: .
cdr3_nt: TGTGCCAGCAGTTACGACGGGAAAGCTAACTATGGCTACACCTTC; cdr3_aa: CASSYDGKANYGYTF; cdr3_length: 15; d_call: .; j_call: TRBJ1-2; v_call: TRBV6-6; clone_size: .
cdr3_nt: TGTGCCACCCGACGACCGACAGATACGCAGTATTTT; cdr3_aa: CATRRPTDTQYF; cdr3_length: 12; d_call: .; j_call: TRBJ2-3; v_call: TRBV28; clone_size: .
cdr3_nt: TGTGCCAGCAGGGGAGGCCTGCGCTCTGGAAACACCATATATTTT; cdr3_aa: CASRGGLRSGNTIYF; cdr3_length: 15; d_call: .; j_call: TRBJ1-3; v_call: TRBV2; clone_size: .
cdr3_nt: TGTGCCAGCTCACGGTCAGGGGAGCGCACTGAAGCTTTCTTT; cdr3_aa: CASSRSGERTEAFF; cdr3_length: 14; d_call: .; j_call: TRBJ1-1; v_call: TRBV18; clone_size: .
cdr3_nt: TGTGCCAGCAGCGTATTGGCGGGGTTAAACACCGGGGAGCTGTTTTTT; cdr3_aa: CASSVLAGLNTGELFF; cdr3_length: 16; d_call: .; j_call: TRBJ2-2; v_call: TRBV9; clone_size: .
cdr3_nt: TGTGCCAGCGGCGCAGGGGAGACCGAAAAACTGTTTTTT; cdr3_aa: CASGAGETEKLFF; cdr3_length: 13; d_call: .; j_call: TRBJ1-4; v_call: TRBV18; clone_size: .
cdr3_nt: TGTGCCAGCAGCCGATATCCGGGACAAGCTCCTGGAAACACCATATATTTT; cdr3_aa: CASSRYPGQAPGNTIYF; cdr3_length: 17; d_call: .; j_call: TRBJ1-3; v_call: TRBV14; clone_size: .
cdr3_nt: TGTGCCAGCAGGGGGCTAGTCTATGGCTACACCTTC; cdr3_aa: CASRGLVYGYTF; cdr3_length: 12; d_call: TRBD1; j_call: TRBJ1-2; v_call: TRBV30; clone_size: .
cdr3_nt: TGTGCCAGCAGCCAAGGCGGACCCCGGGAGCTGTTTTTT; cdr3_aa: CASSQGGPRELFF; cdr3_length: 13; d_call: .; j_call: TRBJ2-2; v_call: TRBV14; clone_size: .
cdr3_nt: TGTGCCAGCAGCTTACGGTCTAGCGGGGGGATGAGCTCCTACGAGCAGTACTTC; cdr3_aa: CASSLRSSGGMSSYEQYF; cdr3_length: 18; d_call: TRBD2; j_call: TRBJ2-7; v_call: TRBV7-3; clone_size: .
cdr3_nt: TGTGCCACCAGCAAACTACGAGACGGAGCTAACTATGGCTACACCTTC; cdr3_aa: CATSKLRDGANYGYTF; cdr3_length: 16; d_call: .; j_call: TRBJ1-2; v_call: TRBV15; clone_size: few
cdr3_nt: TGTGCCAGCAGCTCCTCCCGGGACAGGGCACCTTGGATAACCGGGGAGCTGTTTTTT; cdr3_aa: CASSSSRDRAPWITGELFF; cdr3_length: 19; d_call: TRBD1; j_call: TRBJ2-2; v_call: TRBV11-2; clone_size: .
cdr3_nt: TGTGCCAGTACCGGGACAGGCTTAACCTACGAGCAGTACTTC; cdr3_aa: CASTGTGLTYEQYF; cdr3_length: 14; d_call: TRBD1; j_call: TRBJ2-7; v_call: TRBV19; clone_size: .
cdr3_nt: TGTGCCAGCAGCATCGCCAGCCAATCGTACGAGCAGTACTTC; cdr3_aa: CASSIASQSYEQYF; cdr3_length: 14; d_call: .; j_call: TRBJ2-7; v_call: TRBV7-2; clone_size: .
cdr3_nt: TGTGCCAGCAGCTTAGTTAGCGGGGGGACAGATACGCAGTATTTT; cdr3_aa: CASSLVSGGTDTQYF; cdr3_length: 15; d_call: TRBD2; j_call: TRBJ2-3; v_call: TRBV7-2; clone_size: .
cdr3_nt: TGTGCCAGCAGCCCGCAAGGGGGGAACTCCTACGAGCAGTACTTC; cdr3_aa: CASSPQGGNSYEQYF; cdr3_length: 15; d_call: .; j_call: TRBJ2-7; v_call: TRBV7-8; clone_size: .
cdr3_nt: TGCGCCAGCAGCCAAGACATGGACACTGAAGCTTTCTTT; cdr3_aa: CASSQDMDTEAFF; cdr3_length: 13; d_call: .; j_call: TRBJ1-1; v_call: TRBV4-3; clone_size: .
cdr3_nt: TGTGCCAGCAGCTTACCTAGCGGGGGGGCCAGCTCCTACAATGAGCAGTTCTTC; cdr3_aa: CASSLPSGGASSYNEQFF; cdr3_length: 18; d_call: TRBD2; j_call: TRBJ2-1; v_call: TRBV7-9; clone_size: .
cdr3_nt: TGCGCCAGCAGCTTGATTCCGGGAAACGATAATTCACCCCTCCACTTT; cdr3_aa: CASSLIPGNDNSPLHF; cdr3_length: 16; d_call: .; j_call: TRBJ1-6; v_call: TRBV5-1; clone_size: .
cdr3_nt: TGCAGCGTTGTACTCGTGTGGACGCCGATTGGCTACACCTTC; cdr3_aa: CSVVLVWTPIGYTF; cdr3_length: 14; d_call: .; j_call: TRBJ1-2; v_call: TRBV29-1; clone_size: once
cdr3_nt: TGTGCCATCAGTGAGTCCTGGGGACTGAGTGAAAAACTGTTTTTT; cdr3_aa: CAISESWGLSEKLFF; cdr3_length: 15; d_call: .; j_call: TRBJ1-4; v_call: TRBV10-3; clone_size: .
cdr3_nt: TGTGCCAGCAGCAAGGCCCGACAAAGCCAAGATACGCAGTATTTT; cdr3_aa: CASSKARQSQDTQYF; cdr3_length: 15; d_call: .; j_call: TRBJ2-3; v_call: TRBV7-6; clone_size: .
cdr3_nt: TGCGCCAGCAGCCAAGACCGGGTGAGCGAGCAGTACTTC; cdr3_aa: CASSQDRVSEQYF; cdr3_length: 13; d_call: .; j_call: TRBJ2-7; v_call: TRBV4-1; clone_size: .
cdr3_nt: TGTGCCAGCAGCTTGCCCGGGGGGGCCCTAGAGACCCAGTACTTC; cdr3_aa: CASSLPGGALETQYF; cdr3_length: 15; d_call: TRBD2; j_call: TRBJ2-5; v_call: TRBV5-6; clone_size: .
cdr3_nt: TGTGCCAGCAGCCAACGGACAGGAGACACCGGGGAGCTGTTTTTT; cdr3_aa: CASSQRTGDTGELFF; cdr3_length: 15; d_call: TRBD1; j_call: TRBJ2-2; v_call: TRBV7-6; clone_size: few
cdr3_nt: TGCAGCGGGGACAGGGGCGGAACCGGGGAGCTGTTTTTT; cdr3_aa: CSGDRGGTGELFF; cdr3_length: 13; d_call: TRBD1; j_call: TRBJ2-2; v_call: TRBV29-1; clone_size: .
cdr3_nt: TGTGCCAGCAGTCTAGGTGGGACAGGGGATGGAAACACCATATATTTT; cdr3_aa: CASSLGGTGDGNTIYF; cdr3_length: 16; d_call: TRBD1; j_call: TRBJ1-3; v_call: TRBV2; clone_size: .
cdr3_nt: TGTGCCAGTAGTAAGAGACGGATGAACACTGAAGCTTTCTTT; cdr3_aa: CASSKRRMNTEAFF; cdr3_length: 14; d_call: .; j_call: TRBJ1-1; v_call: TRBV19; clone_size: .
cdr3_nt: TGTGCCAGTAGTATAAGAATAAGCCCGCGTTGGCAGGAGTCTAATGGCTACACCTTC; cdr3_aa: CASSIRISPRWQESNGYTF; cdr3_length: 19; d_call: .; j_call: TRBJ1-2; v_call: TRBV19; clone_size: .
cdr3_nt: TGTGCCAGCAGCAATAGTGGGACAGCCGGAGAGACCCAGTACTTC; cdr3_aa: CASSNSGTAGETQYF; cdr3_length: 15; d_call: .; j_call: TRBJ2-5; v_call: TRBV21-1; clone_size: .
cdr3_nt: TGTGCCAGTAGTATTCGAGAAGGACCGAAAACGTCAGGCTACACCTTC; cdr3_aa: CASSIREGPKTSGYTF; cdr3_length: 16; d_call: .; j_call: TRBJ1-2; v_call: TRBV19; clone_size: .
cdr3_nt: TGTGCCAGCAGCCTAGATCCCGATTTTAGATTTGGCTACACCTTC; cdr3_aa: CASSLDPDFRFGYTF; cdr3_length: 15; d_call: .; j_call: TRBJ1-2; v_call: TRBV6-5; clone_size: .